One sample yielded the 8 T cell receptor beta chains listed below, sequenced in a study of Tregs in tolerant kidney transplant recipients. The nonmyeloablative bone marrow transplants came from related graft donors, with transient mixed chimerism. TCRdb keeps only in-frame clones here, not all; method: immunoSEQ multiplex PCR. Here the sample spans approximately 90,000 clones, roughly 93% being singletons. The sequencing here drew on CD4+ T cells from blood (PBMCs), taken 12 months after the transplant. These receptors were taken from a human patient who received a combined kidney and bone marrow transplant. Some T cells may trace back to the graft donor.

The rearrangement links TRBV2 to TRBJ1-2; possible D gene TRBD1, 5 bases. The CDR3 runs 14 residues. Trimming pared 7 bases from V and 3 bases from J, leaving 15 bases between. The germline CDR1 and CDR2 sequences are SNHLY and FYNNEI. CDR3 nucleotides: TGTGCCAGCACCCCGGCAGGGCAGTACTATGGCTACACCTTC. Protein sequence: CASTPAGQYYGYTF.

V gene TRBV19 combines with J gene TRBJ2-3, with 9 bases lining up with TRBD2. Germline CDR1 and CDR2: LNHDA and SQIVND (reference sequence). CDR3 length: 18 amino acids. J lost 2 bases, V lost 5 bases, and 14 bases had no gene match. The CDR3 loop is CASSSKLSGTSITDTQYF. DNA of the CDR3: TGTGCCAGTAGTTCCAAACTTTCCGGGACTAGCATCACAGATACGCAGTATTTT.

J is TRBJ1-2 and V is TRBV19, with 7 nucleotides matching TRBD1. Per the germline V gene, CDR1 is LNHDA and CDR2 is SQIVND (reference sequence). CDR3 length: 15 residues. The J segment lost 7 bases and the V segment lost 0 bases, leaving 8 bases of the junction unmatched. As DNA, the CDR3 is TGTGCCAGTAGTATAGATGGAAAACAGGGGTTTGGCTACACCTTC. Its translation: CASSIDGKQGFGYTF.

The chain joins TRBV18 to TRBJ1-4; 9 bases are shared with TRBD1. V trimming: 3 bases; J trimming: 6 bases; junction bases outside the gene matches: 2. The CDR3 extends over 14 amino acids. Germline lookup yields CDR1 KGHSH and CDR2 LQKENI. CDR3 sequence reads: CASSPDRGDEKLFF. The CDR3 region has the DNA TGTGCCAGCTCACCGGACAGGGGTGATGAAAAACTGTTTTTT.

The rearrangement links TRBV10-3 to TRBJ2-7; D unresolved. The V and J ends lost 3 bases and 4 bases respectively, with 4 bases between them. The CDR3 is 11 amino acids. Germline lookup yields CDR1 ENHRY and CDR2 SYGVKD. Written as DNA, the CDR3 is TGTGCCATCAGTGAAGAGTACGAGCAGTACTTC. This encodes CAISEEYEQYF.

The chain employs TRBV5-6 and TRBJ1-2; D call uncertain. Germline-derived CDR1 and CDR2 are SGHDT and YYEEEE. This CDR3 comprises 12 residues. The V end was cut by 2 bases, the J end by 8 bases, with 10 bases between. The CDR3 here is CASSFGGPGYTF. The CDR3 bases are TGTGCCAGCAGCTTTGGAGGGCCAGGCTACACCTTC.

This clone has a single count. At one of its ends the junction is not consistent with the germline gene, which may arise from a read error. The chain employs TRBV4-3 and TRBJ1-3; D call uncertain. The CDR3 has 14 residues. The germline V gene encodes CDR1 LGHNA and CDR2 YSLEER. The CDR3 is CASSQAGSGNTIYF. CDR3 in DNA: TGCGCCAGCAGTCAAGCGGGGAGTGGAAACACCATATATTTT.

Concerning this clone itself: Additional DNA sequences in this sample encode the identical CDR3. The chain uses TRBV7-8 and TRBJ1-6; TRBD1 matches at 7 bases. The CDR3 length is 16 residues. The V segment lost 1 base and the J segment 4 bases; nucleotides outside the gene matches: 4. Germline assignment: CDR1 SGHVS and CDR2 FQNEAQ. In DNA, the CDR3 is TGTGCCAGCAGCTTAGAGGGACAGTTATATAATTCACCCCTCCACTTT. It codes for CASSLEGQLYNSPLHF. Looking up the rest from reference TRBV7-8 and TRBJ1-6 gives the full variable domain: GAGVSQSPRYKVAKRGQDVALRCDPISGHVSLFWYQQALGQGPEFLTYFQNEAQLDKSGLPSDRFFAERPEGSVSTLKIQRTQQEDSAVYLCASSLEGQLYNSPLHFGNGTRLTVT.